These 27 T cell receptor beta chains were sequenced from one sample in a study of vaccination and CD4 T cells after COVID-19. An Oncomine TCR Beta short-read assay was used to sequence the DNA from cultured CD4+ T cells. TCRdb reprocessed the PCR reads with MiXCR, giving one entry per CDR3 protein. The table has around 12,000 distinct CDR3 sequences, 36% seen once; the top ten hold around 19%. The sample's treatment: approximately 9-day PBMC culture with coronavirus spike peptide pools or control peptides (ViraFEST assay). These receptors are not linked to any known antigen. Sequenced: cultured CD4+ T cells from blood. Source of these receptors: a human donor with COVID-19.

The rearrangement uses TRBV30 and TRBJ2-7, with 8 bases lining up with TRBD1. Losses at the gene ends were 4 bases for V and 1 base for J; bases not matched to a gene: 3. The CDR3 consists of 13 residues. Germline V lookup: CDR1 GTSNPN, CDR2 SVGIG (reference sequence). In DNA form, the CDR3 reads TGTGCCTGGACAGGGGGCTTTTCCTACGAGCAGTACTTC. It yields the protein CAWTGGFSYEQYF.

The sample holds a few counts of this clonotype. This chain links TRBV10-3 with TRBJ2-1, with 12 bases matching TRBD2. Germline CDR1 ENHRY, CDR2 SYGVKD. This CDR3 comprises 13 residues. Trimming took 7 bases from V and 7 from J; bases not matched to a gene: 2. The CDR3 DNA sequence: TGTGCCATCATGACTAGCGGGGGTAATGAGCAGTTCTTC. Residues: CAIMTSGGNEQFF.

This chain uses TRBV20-1 with TRBJ1-2, with D unclear. The V gene lost 0 bases and the J gene lost 3 bases, with 14 bases spanning the gap. Per germline, CDR1 DFQATT and CDR2 SNEGSKA (reference sequence). The CDR3 has 15 amino acids. Written as DNA, the CDR3 is TGCAGTGCTAGAGATAGTTCGGCAACTTACTATGGCTACACCTTC. This codes for CSARDSSATYYGYTF.

The chain recombines TRBV7-2 with TRBJ1-1; D unclear. Germline V gene lookup returns CDR1 SGHTA and CDR2 FQGNSA. The length of the CDR3 is 17 residues. Between the trimmed V and J ends, which lost 1 base and 0 bases, there was a span of 15 bases. The CDR3 loop is CASSLGGGRVLNTEAFF. CDR3 DNA: TGTGCCAGCAGCTTAGGTGGAGGGCGGGTGTTGAACACTGAAGCTTTCTTT.

The chain is built from TRBV2 and TRBJ1-5; weak D call: TRBD1 (6 bases). With 3 bases removed from V and 0 bases from J, the gap between germline ends came to 6 bases. There are 14 residues in the CDR3. Germline loops: CDR1 SNHLY, CDR2 FYNNEI. Here the CDR3 reads CASSEDSSNQPQHF. The DNA of the CDR3 is TGTGCCAGCAGTGAGGACAGTAGCAATCAGCCCCAGCATTTT.

This clonotype was seen more than once but under ten times. This chain links TRBV20-1 with TRBJ1-1, with D unclear. The CDR3 runs 12 residues. V dropped 3 bases and J dropped 4 bases, with 9 bases sitting between them. Germline loops: CDR1 DFQATT, CDR2 SNEGSKA (reference sequence). CDR3 bases: TGCAGTGCTAGGTCTGTGGGCACTGAAGCTTTCTTT. Translating it yields CSARSVGTEAFF.

In this sample, this clonotype turned up a few times. This chain connects TRBV7-8 to TRBJ2-5; possibly TRBD1 for D (5 bases). Trimming left V 1 base short and J 1 base short, with 13 bases between. Per germline, CDR1 SGHVS and CDR2 FQNEAQ. The CDR3 is made up of 16 amino acids. CDR3 DNA: TGTGCCAGCAGCTTAGTTACGGCAGGGCTCCAAGAGACCCAGTACTTC. It is translated as CASSLVTAGLQETQYF.

This clonotype came up a few times. The J gene is TRBJ1-2, the V gene TRBV30; no clear D gene. V lost 0 bases and J 2 bases, leaving 13 bases between the germline ends. The CDR3 extends over 15 amino acids. The germline gives CDR1 GTSNPN, CDR2 SVGIG (reference sequence). The CDR3 region has the DNA TGTGCCTGGAGTGTCTTCGACCGTCCAAACTATGGCTACACCTTC. Protein product: CAWSVFDRPNYGYTF.

V and J are TRBV29-1 and TRBJ2-7, with TRBD2 as a possible D gene (5 bases). Germline CDR1 SQVTM, CDR2 ANQGSEA. V was pared by 5 bases and J by 5 bases, with 13 bases between. The CDR3 is 12 amino acids. The CDR3 bases are TGCAGCGTTCTGAGGGCCGGGGACGAGCAGTACTTC. Its protein product is CSVLRAGDEQYF.

The table lists this clonotype with a count of one. V usage is TRBV5-4 and J usage is TRBJ1-1; D is ambiguous. The germline V gene encodes CDR1 SGHNT and CDR2 YYREEE (reference sequence). The CDR3 has 15 residues. Trimming stripped 0 bases from V and 1 base from J, with 10 bases between. The CDR3 reads CASSLAKGANTEAFF. The CDR3 DNA follows: TGTGCCAGCAGCTTGGCCAAGGGAGCGAACACTGAAGCTTTCTTT.

The chain links TRBV6-1 to TRBJ1-5; D remains ambiguous. CDR1 and CDR2 (germline): MNHNS, SASEGT. V was cut by 8 bases and J by 7 bases, with 12 bases left in between. The CDR3 has 12 amino acids. The CDR3 DNA follows: TGTGCCAGCCGTCCTGCCAACCAGCCCCAGCATTTT. Amino acid sequence: CASRPANQPQHF.

This clonotype was seen a few times. V is TRBV7-3 and J is TRBJ1-2; 8 bases align to TRBD1. The CDR3 runs to 14 residues. Germline CDR1 reads SGHTA; CDR2 reads FQGTGA. V shed 5 bases and J 2 bases; nucleotides not matched to a gene: 4. The CDR3 here is CASSNRTGNYGYTF. CDR3 coding DNA: TGTGCCAGCAGCAATCGGACAGGGAACTATGGCTACACCTTC.

The chain recombines TRBV6-2 or TRBV6-3 with TRBJ2-7; D is possibly TRBD1 (5 bases). V was cut by 7 bases and J by 4 bases, with 11 bases left in between. CDR1 is MNHEY, CDR2 SVGEGT, per germline. The CDR3 totals 12 residues. The CDR3 is CASTQGLYEQYF. Here the CDR3 DNA reads TGTGCCAGCACCCAGGGTTTGTACGAGCAGTACTTC.

The chain recombines TRBV6-5 with TRBJ2-7; 14 bases line up with TRBD2. This CDR3 has 18 residues. The ends lost 0 bases at V and 2 bases at J; junction bases unmatched: 6. Germline V CDR1 and CDR2: MNHEY, SVGAGI. The CDR3 nucleotides read TGTGCCAGCAGTTACTCCTGGACTAGCGGGGGGAAGGCCTACGAGCAGTACTTC. Translated: CASSYSWTSGGKAYEQYF.

The chain has TRBV2 and TRBJ1-1; D perhaps matches TRBD1 (5 bases). Germline assignment: CDR1 SNHLY and CDR2 FYNNEI. Trimming shortened V by 6 bases and J by 4 bases, and 18 bases separated the two germline ends. The CDR3 runs 15 residues. The CDR3 protein is CASSTVGASGTEAFF. The DNA of the CDR3 is TGTGCCAGCAGCACAGTAGGGGCATCGGGCACTGAAGCTTTCTTT.

CDR3 region: CAIRDRGNTEAFF. In nucleotides, the CDR3 is TGTGCCATCAGAGACAGGGGGAACACTGAAGCTTTCTTT. The chain couples TRBV10-3 to TRBJ1-1; 8 positions match TRBD1. The J segment lost 1 base and the V segment lost 6 bases, leaving 1 base of the junction unmatched. The germline V gene has CDR1 ENHRY and CDR2 SYGVKD. The CDR3 runs to 13 residues.

This chain connects TRBV24-1 to TRBJ2-1; D gene unclear. Trimming stripped 3 bases from V and 6 bases from J, with 14 bases between. The CDR3 length is 15 residues. Germline V gene data show CDR1 as KGHDR and CDR2 as SFDVKD. Here the CDR3 reads CATSDPGLGPNEQFF. CDR3 sequence (DNA): TGTGCCACCAGTGATCCCGGGCTAGGACCCAATGAGCAGTTCTTC.

The genes are TRBV20-1 and TRBJ2-3; TRBD2 matches at 7 bases. The CDR3 covers 14 residues. Per the germline V gene, CDR1 is DFQATT and CDR2 is SNEGSKA (reference sequence). The V gene end was trimmed by 5 bases and the J gene end by 1 base; junction bases not matched to a gene: 6. CDR3 residues: CSASLAGGTDTQYF. The CDR3 DNA follows: TGCAGTGCTTCTCTGGCGGGGGGCACAGATACGCAGTATTTT.

This clonotype turned up a few times. The genes are TRBV10-2 and TRBJ1-1, with D possibly TRBD1 on 6 matching bases. Looked up from germline, CDR1 is WSHSY and CDR2 is SAAADI. V dropped 5 bases and J dropped 3 bases, with 10 bases sitting between them. The CDR3 is made up of 13 amino acids. The CDR3 sequence: CASSRDTYTEAFF. The DNA of the CDR3 is TGCGCCAGCAGTAGGGACACCTACACTGAAGCTTTCTTT.

This clonotype was seen a handful of times. This chain links TRBV7-2 with TRBJ2-3; D not certain. CDR3 length: 16 amino acids. The V end was cut by 1 base, the J end by 6 bases, with 17 bases between. Germline CDR1 is SGHTA and CDR2 is FQGNSA. The CDR3 DNA reads TGTGCCAGCAGCTTAGGGTGGCCGGCTTCACCGGATACGCAGTATTTT. This gives the protein CASSLGWPASPDTQYF.

The rearrangement joins TRBV9 to TRBJ2-2; 12 nucleotides match TRBD1. CDR1 is SGDLS, CDR2 YYNGEE, per germline. CDR3 length: 15 residues. Trimming cost V 4 bases and J 8 bases; bases outside gene matches: 6. The CDR3 sequence is CASSKRGQGAGELFF. The CDR3 DNA reads TGTGCCAGCAGCAAAAGGGGACAGGGGGCGGGGGAGCTGTTTTTT.

In this sample, this clonotype turned up a few times. The rearrangement joins TRBV4-1 to TRBJ1-6; TRBD1 is a possible D gene (5 bases). This CDR3 has 14 amino acids. Germline CDR1 is MGHRA and CDR2 is YSYEKL. V shed 1 base and J shed 7 bases, with 8 bases lying between them. Written as DNA, the CDR3 is TGCGCCAGCAGCCAAGTCAGGGCGAATTCACCCCTCCACTTT. It is translated as CASSQVRANSPLHF.

The V gene is TRBV19, the J gene TRBJ2-1; D is possibly TRBD1 (6 bases). Germline V gene sequence: CDR1 LNHDA, CDR2 SQIVND (reference sequence). This CDR3 comprises 13 residues. Trimming stripped 6 bases from V and 2 bases from J, with 8 bases between. Here the CDR3 DNA reads TGTGCCAGTAGGAAGGGGGCCTACAATGAGCAGTTCTTC. The encoded protein is CASRKGAYNEQFF.

V usage is TRBV6-5 and J usage is TRBJ1-2; the D is unclear. The CDR3 has 16 residues. V lost 2 bases to trimming and J lost 0 bases, with 13 bases between them. The germline V gene has CDR1 MNHEY and CDR2 SVGAGI. In DNA form, the CDR3 reads TGTGCCAGCAGTTACCGCCGGGGTACGGCTAACTATGGCTACACCTTC. Translation: CASSYRRGTANYGYTF.

The gene calls are TRBV7-3 and TRBJ2-2; 8 nucleotides align to TRBD2. V lost 7 bases, J lost 7 bases, and 5 bases stayed unmatched. This CDR3 comprises 13 residues. The germline gives CDR1 SGHTA, CDR2 FQGTGA. The CDR3 DNA follows: TGTGCCAGCACTCCTCGGGGGGGCGGGGAGCTGTTTTTT. Translated: CASTPRGGGELFF.

This clonotype was found a few times. The chain links TRBV15 to TRBJ2-2, with a possible D match to TRBD1 (6 bases). Between the trimmed V and J ends, which lost 2 bases and 7 bases, there was a span of 17 bases. This CDR3 region has 16 residues. Per the germline V gene, CDR1 is LNHNV and CDR2 is YYDKDF (reference sequence). The CDR3 nucleotides read TGTGCCACCAGCAGACAAGCCAGGGGACGGGACGGGGAGCTGTTTTTT. Translated, it gives CATSRQARGRDGELFF.

This clonotype appeared a single time. This chain links TRBV5-4 with TRBJ2-3, with D tentatively TRBD1 or TRBD2 (5 bases each). Germline V CDR1 and CDR2: SGHNT, YYREEE (reference sequence). The CDR3 runs to 17 residues. V dropped 4 bases and J dropped 9 bases, with 27 bases sitting between them. The CDR3 DNA reads TGTGCCAGCAGCCGATCCTGGGGGAGCTCCGACCAGATAACGCAGTATTTT. Encoded protein: CASSRSWGSSDQITQYF. Full variable domain (missing parts from reference TRBV5-4 and TRBJ2-3): ETGVTQSPTHLIKTRGQQVTLRCSSQSGHNTVSWYQQALGQGPQFIFQYYREEENGRGNFPPRFSGLQFPNYSSELNVNALELDDSALYLCASSRSWGSSDQITQYFGPGTRLTVL.